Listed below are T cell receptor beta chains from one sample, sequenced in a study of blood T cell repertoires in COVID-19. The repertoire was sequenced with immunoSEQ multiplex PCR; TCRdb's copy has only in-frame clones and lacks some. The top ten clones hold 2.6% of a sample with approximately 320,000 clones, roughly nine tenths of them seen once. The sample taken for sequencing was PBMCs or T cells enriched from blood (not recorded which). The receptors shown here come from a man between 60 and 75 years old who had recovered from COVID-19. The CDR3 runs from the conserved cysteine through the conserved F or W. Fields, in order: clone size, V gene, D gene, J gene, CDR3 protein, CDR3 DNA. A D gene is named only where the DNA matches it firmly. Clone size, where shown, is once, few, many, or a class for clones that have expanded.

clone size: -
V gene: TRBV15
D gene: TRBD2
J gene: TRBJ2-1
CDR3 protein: CATRHPGLAGNEQFF
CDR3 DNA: TGTGCCACCAGACATCCGGGACTAGCGGGTAATGAGCAGTTCTTC

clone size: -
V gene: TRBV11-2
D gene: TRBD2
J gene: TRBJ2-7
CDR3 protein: CASSLVGAGGPNEQYF
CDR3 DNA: TGTGCCAGCAGCTTAGTAGGAGCGGGGGGGCCGAACGAGCAGTACTTC

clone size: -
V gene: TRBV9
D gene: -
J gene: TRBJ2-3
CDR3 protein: CASSVRGRGTDTQYF
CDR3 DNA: TGTGCCAGCAGCGTCAGGGGTAGGGGCACAGATACGCAGTATTTT

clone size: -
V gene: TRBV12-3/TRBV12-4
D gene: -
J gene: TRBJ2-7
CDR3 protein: CASRWGSYEQYF
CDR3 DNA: TGTGCCAGCAGGTGGGGCAGCTACGAGCAGTACTTC

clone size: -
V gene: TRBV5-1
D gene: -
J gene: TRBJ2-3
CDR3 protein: CASSPTVGAGDTQYF
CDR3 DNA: TGCGCCAGCAGCCCAACCGTGGGGGCGGGAGATACGCAGTATTTT

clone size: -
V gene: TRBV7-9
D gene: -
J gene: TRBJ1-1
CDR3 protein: CASSFQGSFRRNTEAFF
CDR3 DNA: TGTGCCAGCAGCTTCCAGGGCAGTTTCAGGAGGAACACTGAAGCTTTCTTT

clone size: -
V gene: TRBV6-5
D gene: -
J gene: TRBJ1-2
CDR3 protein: CASTEGDYGYTF
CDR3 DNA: TGTGCCAGCACCGAAGGGGATTATGGCTACACCTTC

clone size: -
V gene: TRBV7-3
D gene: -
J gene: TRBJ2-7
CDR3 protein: CASSSPAGLLYF
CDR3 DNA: TGTGCCAGCAGCTCCCCGGCAGGGCTTTTGTACTTC

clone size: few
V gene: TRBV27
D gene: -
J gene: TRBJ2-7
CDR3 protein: CASSPNTGFEQYF
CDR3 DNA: TGTGCCAGCAGCCCAAATACAGGGTTCGAGCAGTACTTC

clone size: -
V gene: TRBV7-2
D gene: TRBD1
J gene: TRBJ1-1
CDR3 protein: CASSPTPGQGYTEAFF
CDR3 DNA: TGTGCCAGCAGCCCCACCCCGGGACAGGGTTACACTGAAGCTTTCTTT

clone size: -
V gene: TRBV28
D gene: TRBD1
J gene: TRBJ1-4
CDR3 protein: CASSRGSGGHNEKLFF
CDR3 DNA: TGTGCCAGCAGCCGAGGATCAGGGGGTCATAATGAAAAACTGTTTTTT

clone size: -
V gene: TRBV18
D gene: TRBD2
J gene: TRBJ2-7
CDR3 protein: CASSQQTGGPTYEQYF
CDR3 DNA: TGTGCCAGCTCACAACAAACGGGAGGGCCTACCTACGAGCAGTACTTC

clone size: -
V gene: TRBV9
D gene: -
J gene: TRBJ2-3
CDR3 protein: CASSATGSTDTQYF
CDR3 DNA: TGTGCCAGCAGCGCCACGGGGAGCACAGATACGCAGTATTTT

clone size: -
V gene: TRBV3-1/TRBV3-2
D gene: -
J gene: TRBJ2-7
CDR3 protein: CASSPYFGGPYEQYF
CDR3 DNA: TGTGCCAGCAGCCCTTACTTCGGGGGGCCCTACGAGCAGTACTTC

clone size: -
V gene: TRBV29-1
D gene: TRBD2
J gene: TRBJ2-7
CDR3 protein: CSVRTSGSSYEQYF
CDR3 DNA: TGCAGCGTTCGGACTAGCGGGTCTTCCTACGAGCAGTACTTC

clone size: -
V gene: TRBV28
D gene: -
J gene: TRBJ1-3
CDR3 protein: CASSTVVDSGNTIYF
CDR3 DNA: TGTGCCAGCAGCACAGTGGTAGACTCTGGAAACACCATATATTTT

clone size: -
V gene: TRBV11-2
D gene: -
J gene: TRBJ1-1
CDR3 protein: CAGGSNTEAFF
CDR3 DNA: TGTGCCGGGGGGTCGAACACTGAAGCTTTCTTT

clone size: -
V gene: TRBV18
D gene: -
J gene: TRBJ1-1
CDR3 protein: CASSPAGKMNTEAFF
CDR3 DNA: TGTGCCAGCTCACCAGCCGGGAAAATGAACACTGAAGCTTTCTTT

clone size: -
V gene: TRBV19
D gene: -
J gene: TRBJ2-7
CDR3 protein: CASRGAGEQYF
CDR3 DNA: TGTGCCAGTAGGGGGGCCGGCGAGCAGTACTTC

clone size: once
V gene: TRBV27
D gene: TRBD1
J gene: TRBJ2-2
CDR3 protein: CASSGLGQGRTGELFF
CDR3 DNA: TGTGCCAGCAGTGGGTTGGGACAGGGTCGCACCGGGGAGCTGTTTTTT

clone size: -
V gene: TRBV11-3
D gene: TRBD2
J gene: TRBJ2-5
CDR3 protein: CASSRLAGGPKETQYF
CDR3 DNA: TGTGCCAGCAGCCGACTAGCGGGAGGGCCGAAAGAGACCCAGTACTTC

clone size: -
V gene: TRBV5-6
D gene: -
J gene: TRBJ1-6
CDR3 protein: CASSLGRNLDNSPLHF
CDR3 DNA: TGTGCCAGCAGCCTGGGGAGAAATTTAGATAATTCACCCCTCCACTTT

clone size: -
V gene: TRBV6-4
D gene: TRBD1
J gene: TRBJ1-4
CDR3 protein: CASTGTNEKLFF
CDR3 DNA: TGTGCCTCGACAGGGACTAATGAAAAACTGTTTTTT

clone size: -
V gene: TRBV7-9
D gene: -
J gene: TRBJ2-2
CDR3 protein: CASSITGYNTGELFF
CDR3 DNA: TGTGCCAGCAGCATCACAGGCTATAACACCGGGGAGCTGTTTTTT

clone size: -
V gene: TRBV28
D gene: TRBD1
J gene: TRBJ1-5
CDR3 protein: CASSDRQGQPQHF
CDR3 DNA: TGTGCCAGCAGTGATAGACAGGGACAGCCCCAGCATTTT

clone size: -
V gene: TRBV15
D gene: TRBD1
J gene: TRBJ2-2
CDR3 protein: CATSRDHRGGTGELFF
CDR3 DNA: TGTGCCACCAGCAGAGATCACAGGGGTGGAACCGGGGAGCTGTTTTTT

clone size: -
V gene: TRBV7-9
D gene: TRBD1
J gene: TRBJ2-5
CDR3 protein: CASSLAPGQGEYF
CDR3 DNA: TGTGCCAGCAGCTTAGCGCCAGGGCAGGGGGAGTACTTC

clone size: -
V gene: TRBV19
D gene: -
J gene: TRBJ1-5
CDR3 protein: CASSNGRINQPQHF
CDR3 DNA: TGTGCCAGTAGTAATGGCAGAATAAATCAGCCCCAGCATTTT

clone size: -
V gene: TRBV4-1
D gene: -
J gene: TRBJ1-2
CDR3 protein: CASSQDLGYGTGGGYTF
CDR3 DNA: TGCGCCAGCAGCCAAGATCTCGGATATGGGACCGGGGGTGGCTACACCTTC

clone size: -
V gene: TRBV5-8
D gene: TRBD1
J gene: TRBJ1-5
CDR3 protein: CASSSGTGGGYSNQPQHF
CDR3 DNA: TGTGCCAGCAGCTCAGGGACAGGGGGGGGTTATAGCAATCAGCCCCAGCATTTT

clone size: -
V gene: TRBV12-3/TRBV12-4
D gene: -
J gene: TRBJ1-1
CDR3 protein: CASSTTRNTEAFF
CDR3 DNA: TGTGCCAGCAGTACAACACGGAACACTGAAGCTTTCTTT

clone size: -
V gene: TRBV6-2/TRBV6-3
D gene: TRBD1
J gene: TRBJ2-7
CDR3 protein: CASSIVSRTGRSYEQYF
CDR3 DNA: TGTGCCAGCAGCATTGTTTCCCGGACAGGGCGCTCCTACGAGCAGTACTTC

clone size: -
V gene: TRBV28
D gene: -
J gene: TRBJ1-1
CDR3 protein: CASSLVGTEAFF
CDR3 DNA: TGTGCCAGCAGTTTAGTCGGCACTGAAGCTTTCTTT

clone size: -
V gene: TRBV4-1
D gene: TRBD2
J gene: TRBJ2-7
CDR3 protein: CASSLAGSSYEQYF
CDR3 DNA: TGCGCCAGCAGCTTAGCGGGTTCCTCCTACGAGCAGTACTTC

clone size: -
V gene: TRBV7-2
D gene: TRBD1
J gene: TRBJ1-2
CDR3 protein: CASSPRTGFGGYTF
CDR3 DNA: TGTGCCAGCAGCCCCCGGACAGGGTTTGGTGGCTACACCTTC

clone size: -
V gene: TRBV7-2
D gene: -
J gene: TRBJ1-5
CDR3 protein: CASSLNYDQPQHF
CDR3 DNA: TGTGCCAGCAGCCTAAATTATGATCAGCCCCAGCATTTT